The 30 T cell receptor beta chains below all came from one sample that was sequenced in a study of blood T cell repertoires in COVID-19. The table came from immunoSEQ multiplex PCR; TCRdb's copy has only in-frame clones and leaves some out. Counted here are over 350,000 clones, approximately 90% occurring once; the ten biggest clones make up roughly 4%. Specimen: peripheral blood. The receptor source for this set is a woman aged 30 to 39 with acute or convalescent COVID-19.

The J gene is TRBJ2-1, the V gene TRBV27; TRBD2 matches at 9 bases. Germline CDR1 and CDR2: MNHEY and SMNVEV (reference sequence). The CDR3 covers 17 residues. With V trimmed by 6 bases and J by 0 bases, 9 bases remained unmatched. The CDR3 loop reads CASRRDLAGSSYNEQFF. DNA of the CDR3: TGTGCCAGCAGACGGGACCTAGCGGGGAGCTCCTACAATGAGCAGTTCTTC.

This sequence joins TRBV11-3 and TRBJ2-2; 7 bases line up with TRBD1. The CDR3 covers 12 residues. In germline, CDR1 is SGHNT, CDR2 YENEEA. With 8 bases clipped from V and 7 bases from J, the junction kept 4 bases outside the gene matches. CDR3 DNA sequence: TGTGCCAGCGCCCGACAGGGCGGGGAGCTGTTTTTT. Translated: CASARQGGELFF.

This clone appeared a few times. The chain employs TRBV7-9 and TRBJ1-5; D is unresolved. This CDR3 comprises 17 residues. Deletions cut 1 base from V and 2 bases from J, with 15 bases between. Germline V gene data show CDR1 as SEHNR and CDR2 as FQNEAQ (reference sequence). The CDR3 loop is CASSLGRTSEGNQPQHF. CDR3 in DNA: TGTGCCAGCAGCTTAGGCCGGACTTCAGAAGGCAATCAGCCCCAGCATTTT.

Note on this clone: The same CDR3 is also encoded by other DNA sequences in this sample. CDR3 in DNA: TGTGCCAGCAGTTTTAGCTACGAGCAGTACTTC. This gives the protein CASSFSYEQYF. The chain combines TRBV28 with TRBJ2-7; D is undetermined. The CDR3 totals 11 residues. Trimming removed 3 bases from V and 3 bases from J, with 3 bases in between. Germline V CDR1 and CDR2: MDHEN, SYDVKM. Combining the CDR3 with reference TRBV28 and TRBJ2-7 gives the whole variable domain DVKVTQSSRYLVKRTGEKVFLECVQDMDHENMFWYRQDPGLGLRLIYFSYDVKMKEKGDIPEGYSVSREKKERFSLILESASTNQTSMYLCASSFSYEQYFGPGTRLTVT.

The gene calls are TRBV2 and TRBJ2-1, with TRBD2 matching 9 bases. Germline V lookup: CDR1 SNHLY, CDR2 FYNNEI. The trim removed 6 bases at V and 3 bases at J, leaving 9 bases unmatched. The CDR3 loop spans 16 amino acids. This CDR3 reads CASRKRGASNYNEQFF. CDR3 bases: TGTGCCAGCAGGAAGCGGGGGGCATCAAACTACAATGAGCAGTTCTTC.

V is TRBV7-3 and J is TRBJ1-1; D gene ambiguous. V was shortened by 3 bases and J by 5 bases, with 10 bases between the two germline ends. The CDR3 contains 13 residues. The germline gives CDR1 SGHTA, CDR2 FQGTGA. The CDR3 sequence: CASSFSVSTEAFF. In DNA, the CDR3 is TGTGCCAGCAGCTTTTCGGTATCGACTGAAGCTTTCTTT. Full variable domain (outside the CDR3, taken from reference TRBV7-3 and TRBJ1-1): GAGVSQTPSNKVTEKGKYVELRCDPISGHTALYWYRQSLGQGPEFLIYFQGTGAADDSGLPNDRFFAVRPEGSVSTLKIQRTERGDSAVYLCASSFSVSTEAFFGQGTRLTVV.

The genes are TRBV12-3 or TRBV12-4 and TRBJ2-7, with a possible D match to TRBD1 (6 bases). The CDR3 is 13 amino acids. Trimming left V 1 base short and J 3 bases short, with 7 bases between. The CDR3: CASSLGTVYEQYF. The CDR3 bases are TGTGCCAGCAGTTTAGGGACAGTCTACGAGCAGTACTTC.

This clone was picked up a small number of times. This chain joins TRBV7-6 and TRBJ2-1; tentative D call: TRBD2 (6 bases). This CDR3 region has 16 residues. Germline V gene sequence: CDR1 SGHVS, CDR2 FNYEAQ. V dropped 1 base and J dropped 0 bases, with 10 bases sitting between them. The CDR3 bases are TGTGCCAGCAGCTTAGAGGCGGGGAGCTCCTACAATGAGCAGTTCTTC. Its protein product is CASSLEAGSSYNEQFF.

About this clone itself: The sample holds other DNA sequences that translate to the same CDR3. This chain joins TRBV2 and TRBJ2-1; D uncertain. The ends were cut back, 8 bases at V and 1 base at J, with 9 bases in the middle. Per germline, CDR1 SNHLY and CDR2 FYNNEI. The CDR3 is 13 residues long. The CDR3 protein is CASSQTSYNEQFF. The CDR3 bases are TGTGCCAGCTCGCAAACTTCCTACAATGAGCAGTTCTTC.

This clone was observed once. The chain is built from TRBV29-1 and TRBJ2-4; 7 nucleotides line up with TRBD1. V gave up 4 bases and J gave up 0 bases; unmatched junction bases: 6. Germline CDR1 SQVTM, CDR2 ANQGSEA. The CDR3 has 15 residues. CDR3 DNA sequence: TGCAGCGTTGCTACAGGGGCGCTAGCCAAAAACATTCAGTACTTC. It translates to CSVATGALAKNIQYF.

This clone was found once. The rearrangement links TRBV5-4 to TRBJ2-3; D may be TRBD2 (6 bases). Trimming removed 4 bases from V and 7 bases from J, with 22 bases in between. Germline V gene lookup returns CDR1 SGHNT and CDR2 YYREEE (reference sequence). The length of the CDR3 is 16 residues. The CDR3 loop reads CASSPGWRQGGHTQYF. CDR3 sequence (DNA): TGTGCCAGCAGCCCGGGGTGGCGGCAGGGAGGACATACGCAGTATTTT. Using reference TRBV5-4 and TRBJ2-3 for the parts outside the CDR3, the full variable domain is ETGVTQSPTHLIKTRGQQVTLRCSSQSGHNTVSWYQQALGQGPQFIFQYYREEENGRGNFPPRFSGLQFPNYSSELNVNALELDDSALYLCASSPGWRQGGHTQYFGPGTRLTVL.

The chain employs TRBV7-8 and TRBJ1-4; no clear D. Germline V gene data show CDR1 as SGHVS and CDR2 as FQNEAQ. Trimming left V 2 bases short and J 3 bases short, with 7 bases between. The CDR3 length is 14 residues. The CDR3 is CASSLPRANEKLFF. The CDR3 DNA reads TGTGCCAGCAGCTTACCGAGAGCTAATGAAAAACTGTTTTTT.

The CDR3 is CASSTGTGSSDTGELFF. CDR3 sequence (DNA): TGTGCCAGCAGCACCGGGACAGGGAGTTCCGACACCGGGGAGCTGTTTTTT. The J gene is TRBJ2-2, the V gene TRBV7-6; TRBD1 aligns across 9 bases. CDR1 is SGHVS, CDR2 FNYEAQ, per germline. The ends lost 5 bases at V and 3 bases at J; junction bases unmatched: 10. This CDR3 has 17 residues.

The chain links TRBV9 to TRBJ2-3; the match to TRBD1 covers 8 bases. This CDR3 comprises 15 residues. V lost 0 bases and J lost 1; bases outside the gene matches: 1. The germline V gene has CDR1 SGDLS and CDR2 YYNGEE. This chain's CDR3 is CASSVGGQGTDTQYF. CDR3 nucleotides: TGTGCCAGCAGCGTAGGGGGACAGGGCACAGATACGCAGTATTTT.

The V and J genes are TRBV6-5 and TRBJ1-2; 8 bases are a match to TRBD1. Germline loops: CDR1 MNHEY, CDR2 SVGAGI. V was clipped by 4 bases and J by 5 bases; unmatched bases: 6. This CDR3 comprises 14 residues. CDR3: CASSFRDRPYGYTF. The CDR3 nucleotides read TGTGCCAGCAGTTTCCGGGACAGGCCGTATGGCTACACCTTC.

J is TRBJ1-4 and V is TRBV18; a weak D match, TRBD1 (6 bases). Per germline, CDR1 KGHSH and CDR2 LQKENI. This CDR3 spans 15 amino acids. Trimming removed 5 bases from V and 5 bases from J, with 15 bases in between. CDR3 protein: CASSERQVENEKLFF. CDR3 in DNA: TGTGCCAGCTCAGAACGACAGGTAGAAAATGAAAAACTGTTTTTT.

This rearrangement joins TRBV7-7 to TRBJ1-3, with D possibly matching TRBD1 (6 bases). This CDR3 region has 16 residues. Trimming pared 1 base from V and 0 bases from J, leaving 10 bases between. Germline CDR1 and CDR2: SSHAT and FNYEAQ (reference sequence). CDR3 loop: CASSLDDRNSGNTIYF. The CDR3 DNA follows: TGTGCCAGCAGCTTAGATGACAGGAACTCTGGAAACACCATATATTTT.

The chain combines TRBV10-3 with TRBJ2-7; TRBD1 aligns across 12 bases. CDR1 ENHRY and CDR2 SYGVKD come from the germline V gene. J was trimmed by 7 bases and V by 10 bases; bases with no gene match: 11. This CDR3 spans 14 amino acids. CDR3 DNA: TGTGCCACGAGGCCGGGACAGGGGGCCGGGGAGCAGTACTTC. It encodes CATRPGQGAGEQYF.

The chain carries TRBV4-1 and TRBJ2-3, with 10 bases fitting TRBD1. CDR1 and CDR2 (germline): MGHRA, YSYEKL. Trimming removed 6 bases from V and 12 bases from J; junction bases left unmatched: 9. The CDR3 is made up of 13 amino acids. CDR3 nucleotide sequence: TGCGCCAGCAGGGGCGGGACAGGGGTTTTACAGTATTTT. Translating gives CASRGGTGVLQYF.

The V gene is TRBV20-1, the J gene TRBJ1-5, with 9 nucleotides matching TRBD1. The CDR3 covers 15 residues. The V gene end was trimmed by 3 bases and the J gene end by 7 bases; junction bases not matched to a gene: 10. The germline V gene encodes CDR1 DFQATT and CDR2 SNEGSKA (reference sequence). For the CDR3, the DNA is TGCAGTGCTAGTCCCCCCGGGACAGGGAACCAGCCCCAGCATTTT. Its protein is CSASPPGTGNQPQHF.

CDR3 sequence reads: CASSLGSDRNTEAFF. CDR3 sequence (DNA): TGTGCCAGCAGCTTAGGATCGGACAGGAACACTGAAGCTTTCTTT. The gene calls are TRBV11-2 and TRBJ1-1, with a tentative D call TRBD1 (6 bases). The CDR3 has 15 residues. Germline V gene data show CDR1 as SGHAT and CDR2 as FQNNGV. Trimming took off 1 base at V and 1 base at J, with 10 bases between the two ends.

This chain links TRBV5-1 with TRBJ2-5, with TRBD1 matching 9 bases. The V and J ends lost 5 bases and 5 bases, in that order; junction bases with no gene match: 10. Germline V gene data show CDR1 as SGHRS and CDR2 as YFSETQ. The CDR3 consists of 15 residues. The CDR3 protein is CASRADRGDWETQYF. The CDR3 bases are TGCGCCAGCAGGGCTGACAGGGGGGATTGGGAGACCCAGTACTTC.

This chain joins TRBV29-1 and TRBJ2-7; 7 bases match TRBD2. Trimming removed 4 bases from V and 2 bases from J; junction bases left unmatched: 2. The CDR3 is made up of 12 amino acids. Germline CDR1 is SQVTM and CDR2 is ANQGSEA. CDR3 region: CSVGRGAYEQYF. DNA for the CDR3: TGCAGCGTTGGCCGGGGGGCCTACGAGCAGTACTTC.

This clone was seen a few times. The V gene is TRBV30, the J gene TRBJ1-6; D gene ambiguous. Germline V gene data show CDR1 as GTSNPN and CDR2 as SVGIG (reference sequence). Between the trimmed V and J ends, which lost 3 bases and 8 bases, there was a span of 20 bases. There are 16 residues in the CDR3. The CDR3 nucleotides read TGTGCCTGGAGGCCGACTGCCGGGTGGCGGGATTCACCCCTCCACTTT. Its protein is CAWRPTAGWRDSPLHF.

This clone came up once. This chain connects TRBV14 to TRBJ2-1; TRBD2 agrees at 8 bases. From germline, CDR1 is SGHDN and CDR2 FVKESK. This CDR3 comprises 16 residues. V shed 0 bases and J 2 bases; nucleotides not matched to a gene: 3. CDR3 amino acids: CASSQDRGGPYNEQFF. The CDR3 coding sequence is TGTGCCAGCAGCCAAGATCGGGGGGGCCCCTACAATGAGCAGTTCTTC. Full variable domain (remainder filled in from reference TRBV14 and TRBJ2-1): EAGVTQFPSHSVIEKGQTVTLRCDPISGHDNLYWYRRVMGKEIKFLLHFVKESKQDESGMPNNRFLAERTGGTYSTLKVQPAELEDSGVYFCASSQDRGGPYNEQFFGPGTRLTVL.

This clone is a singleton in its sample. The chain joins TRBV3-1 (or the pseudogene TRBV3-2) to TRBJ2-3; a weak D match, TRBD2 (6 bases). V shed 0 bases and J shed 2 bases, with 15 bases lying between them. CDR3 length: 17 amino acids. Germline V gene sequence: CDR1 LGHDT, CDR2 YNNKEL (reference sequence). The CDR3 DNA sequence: TGTGCCAGCAGCCAAGACCCTGGACTAACCTTCACAGATACGCAGTATTTT. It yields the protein CASSQDPGLTFTDTQYF.

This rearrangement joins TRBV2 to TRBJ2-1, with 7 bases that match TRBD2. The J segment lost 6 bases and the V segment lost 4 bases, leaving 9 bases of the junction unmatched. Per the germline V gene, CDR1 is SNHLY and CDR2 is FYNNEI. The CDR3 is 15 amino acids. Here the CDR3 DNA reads TGTGCCAGCAGTGGGTCGCGGGGGTTAGTCAATGAGCAGTTCTTC. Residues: CASSGSRGLVNEQFF.

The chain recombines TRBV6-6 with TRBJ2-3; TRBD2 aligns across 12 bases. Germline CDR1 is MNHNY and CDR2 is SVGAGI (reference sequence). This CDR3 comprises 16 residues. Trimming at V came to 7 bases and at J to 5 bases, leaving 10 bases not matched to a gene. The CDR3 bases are TGTGCCAGCACCCTCTCTAGCGGGGGGGCCGTAGATACGCAGTATTTT. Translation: CASTLSSGGAVDTQYF.

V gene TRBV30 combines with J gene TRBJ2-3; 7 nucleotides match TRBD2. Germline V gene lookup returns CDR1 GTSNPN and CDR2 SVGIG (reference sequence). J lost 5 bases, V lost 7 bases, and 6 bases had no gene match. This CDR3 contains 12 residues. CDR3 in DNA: TGTGCCTTATCAAGCGGGGTAGATACGCAGTATTTT. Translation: CALSSGVDTQYF.

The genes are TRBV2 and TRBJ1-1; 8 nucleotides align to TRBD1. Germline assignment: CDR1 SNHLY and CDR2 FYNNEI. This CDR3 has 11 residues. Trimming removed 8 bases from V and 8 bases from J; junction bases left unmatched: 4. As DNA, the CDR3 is TGTGCCAGCCGGACAGGGTTCGAAGCTTTCTTT. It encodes CASRTGFEAFF.